A single sample is the source of the 28 T cell receptor beta chains below, sequenced in a study of T cell repertoires in cytomegalovirus infection. TCRdb passed the reads through MiXCR, listing each CDR3 protein once. Of more than 150,000 distinct CDR3 sequences in the sample, approximately 19% were seen once. Sequencing was done on a sample of PBMCs. The receptors come from a human donor in good health (CMV status not recorded). Some clones in this sample may be carry-over from other donors' samples.

This clonotype showed up just a few times. This sequence joins TRBV27 and TRBJ1-5; 10 bases fit TRBD1. After removal of 5 bases from V and 5 bases from J, the junction contained 6 bases not matched to a gene. The CDR3 has 15 amino acids. Germline V gene data show CDR1 as MNHEY and CDR2 as SMNVEV (reference sequence). This CDR3 reads CASSARTGGYQPQHF. CDR3 nucleotide sequence: TGTGCCAGCAGTGCCAGGACAGGGGGATATCAGCCCCAGCATTTT.

This chain connects TRBV19 to TRBJ2-5, with D tentatively TRBD1 or TRBD2 (5 bases each). With 3 bases removed from V and 2 bases from J, the gap between germline ends came to 13 bases. The CDR3 has 15 amino acids. Germline V gene sequence: CDR1 LNHDA, CDR2 SQIVND (reference sequence). CDR3 coding DNA: TGTGCCAGTAGTATTGGCAGGGACGGTCAAGAGACCCAGTACTTC. The encoded protein is CASSIGRDGQETQYF.

This clonotype has more than one count but fewer than ten. This sequence joins TRBV20-1 and TRBJ1-1; TRBD1 is a possible D gene (5 bases). V gave up 2 bases and J gave up 1 base, with 11 bases separating them. The CDR3 totals 14 residues. Germline V lookup: CDR1 DFQATT, CDR2 SNEGSKA (reference sequence). The CDR3 reads CSARFPGSNTEAFF. The CDR3 nucleotides are TGCAGTGCTAGATTCCCAGGGTCGAACACTGAAGCTTTCTTT.

This clonotype was counted ten times or more. The gene calls are TRBV19 and TRBJ1-2; weak D call: TRBD1 (5 bases). V was pared by 9 bases and J by 3 bases, with 14 bases between. The CDR3 runs to 13 residues. Per the germline V gene, CDR1 is LNHDA and CDR2 is SQIVND (reference sequence). The CDR3 loop reads CASRALTDYGYTF. For the CDR3, the DNA is TGTGCCAGCCGGGCCTTGACAGACTATGGCTACACCTTC.

This clonotype was recorded a few times. The chain combines TRBV20-1 with TRBJ2-1; 11 positions match TRBD2. The CDR3 length is 16 residues. Germline CDR1 is DFQATT and CDR2 is SNEGSKA (reference sequence). After removal of 6 bases from V and 0 bases from J, the junction contained 7 bases not matched to a gene. The CDR3 protein is CSALGLADLSYNEQFF. The CDR3 region has the DNA TGCAGTGCCTTGGGACTAGCGGACCTCTCCTACAATGAGCAGTTCTTC.

This clonotype was seen repeatedly, ten times or more. The rearrangement joins TRBV7-3 to TRBJ2-5; D tentatively fits TRBD1 or TRBD2 (6 bases each). Trimming took off 5 bases at V and 2 bases at J, with 15 bases between the two ends. The CDR3 has 15 amino acids. Germline V lookup: CDR1 SGHTA, CDR2 FQGTGA. The CDR3 here is CASSPGGLHQETQYF. CDR3 DNA sequence: TGTGCCAGCAGCCCTGGGGGGCTACATCAAGAGACCCAGTACTTC.

The V call is TRBV6-5, the J call TRBJ2-7, with a tentative D call TRBD2 (5 bases). Germline-derived CDR1 and CDR2 are MNHEY and SVGAGI. Trimming removed 0 bases at V and 3 bases at J, with 9 bases between. The CDR3 contains 14 residues. This CDR3 is CASSYSLAVYEQYF. The CDR3 bases are TGTGCCAGCAGTTACTCGCTAGCAGTCTACGAGCAGTACTTC.

The V gene is TRBV6-6, the J gene TRBJ2-4; 7 nucleotides line up with TRBD1. CDR3 length equals 17 residues. Germline CDR1 is MNHNY and CDR2 is SVGAGI (reference sequence). With V trimmed by 2 bases and J by 0 bases, 7 bases remained unmatched. CDR3 DNA sequence: TGTGCCAGCAGTTACCGGACAGGAGCTTTAGCCAAAAACATTCAGTACTTC. Residues: CASSYRTGALAKNIQYF.

In its sample, this clonotype was seen many times. The chain recombines TRBV7-2 with TRBJ2-1; D not resolved. The CDR3 is made up of 14 amino acids. Trimming left V 1 base short and J 2 bases short, with 6 bases between. Germline values: CDR1 SGHTA, CDR2 FQGNSA. The CDR3 loop reads CASSLVGTYNEQFF. As DNA, the CDR3 is TGTGCCAGCAGCTTAGTCGGTACCTACAATGAGCAGTTCTTC.

This clonotype was recorded many times. J is TRBJ2-3 and V is TRBV7-2; 11 bases match TRBD2. Germline trimming cut 6 bases from V and 4 bases from J; bases unmatched to any gene: 6. The CDR3 sequence is 15 residues long. Germline CDR1 is SGHTA and CDR2 is FQGNSA. In DNA, the CDR3 is TGTGCCAGCAGGTTTAGCGGGAGGGTTCCAGATACGCAGTATTTT. As protein: CASRFSGRVPDTQYF.

About this clonotype: One junction end does not reproduce the germline sequence, and a read error may be involved. The chain carries TRBV6-5 and TRBJ1-1; a weak D match, TRBD1 (6 bases). CDR3 length: 13 amino acids. Germline CDR1 and CDR2: MNHEY and SVGAGI. CDR3 DNA: TGTGCCAGCAGTTACGAGGGGGACACTGTAGCTTTCTTT. It is translated as CASSYEGDTVAFF.

The V gene is TRBV20-1, the J gene TRBJ2-2, with 12 positions matching TRBD2. With 1 base clipped from V and 7 bases from J, the junction kept 7 bases outside the gene matches. Germline loops: CDR1 DFQATT, CDR2 SNEGSKA (reference sequence). This CDR3 is built from 16 residues. CDR3 sequence reads: CSARASSGGAGGELFF. DNA of the CDR3: TGCAGTGCTAGAGCCTCTAGCGGGGGGGCCGGCGGGGAGCTGTTTTTT.

This clonotype is a singleton in its sample. V usage is TRBV6-1 and J usage is TRBJ2-7; the D is unclear. CDR3 length equals 15 residues. The V end was cut by 3 bases, the J end by 0 bases, with 12 bases between. The germline gives CDR1 MNHNS, CDR2 SASEGT. The CDR3 sequence is CASSEVGGPSYEQYF. The DNA for the CDR3 is TGTGCCAGCAGTGAGGTCGGCGGACCCTCCTACGAGCAGTACTTC.

The chain recombines TRBV15 with TRBJ2-1; TRBD1 matches at 9 bases. Trimming removed 5 bases from V and 4 bases from J; junction bases left unmatched: 9. This CDR3 contains 16 residues. Germline V gene data show CDR1 as LNHNV and CDR2 as YYDKDF (reference sequence). The CDR3 spells CATSPTGGTGYNEQFF. CDR3 DNA: TGTGCCACCAGCCCGACAGGTGGGACAGGGTACAATGAGCAGTTCTTC.

V and J are TRBV5-1 and TRBJ1-3; tentative D call: TRBD1 (5 bases). The germline CDR1 and CDR2 sequences are SGHRS and YFSETQ. Trimming took off 0 bases at V and 3 bases at J, with 10 bases between the two ends. The CDR3 spans 15 residues. CDR3 loop: CASSLDRSGGNTIYF. In DNA form, the CDR3 reads TGCGCCAGCAGCTTGGACAGGTCCGGTGGAAACACCATATATTTT.

This clonotype appeared a few times. The rearrangement uses TRBV6-1 and TRBJ2-3; D call uncertain. Germline CDR1 reads MNHNS; CDR2 reads SASEGT. The CDR3 sequence is 12 residues long. The germline V and J ends were trimmed by 6 bases and 4 bases, with 8 bases remaining between them. CDR3 nucleotide sequence: TGTGCCAGCAGCCAGACTCCAGATACGCAGTATTTT. Amino acid sequence: CASSQTPDTQYF.

This clonotype was counted a few times. The J gene is TRBJ2-1, the V gene TRBV5-4, with D possibly TRBD2 on 6 matching bases. Looked up from germline, CDR1 is SGHNT and CDR2 is YYREEE (reference sequence). The CDR3 loop spans 14 amino acids. V lost 4 bases and J 6 bases, leaving 14 bases between the germline ends. The CDR3 reads CASSPKTRLNEQFF. CDR3 sequence (DNA): TGTGCCAGCAGCCCAAAGACTAGACTCAATGAGCAGTTCTTC.

This clonotype was detected a few times. The rearrangement links TRBV7-2 to TRBJ2-3; D is perhaps TRBD2 (6 bases). CDR3 length: 12 amino acids. V lost 2 bases and J 10 bases, leaving 10 bases between the germline ends. CDR1 and CDR2 (germline): SGHTA, FQGNSA. The CDR3 DNA sequence: TGTGCCAGCAGCTTATACGCGGGATCGCAGTATTTT. Encoded protein: CASSLYAGSQYF.

With respect to this clonotype: One end of the junction varies from germline; a read error may be responsible. The chain joins TRBV18 to TRBJ2-5; TRBD2 is a possible D gene (6 bases). Germline CDR1 and CDR2: KGHSH and LQKENI. This CDR3 contains 14 residues. The CDR3 sequence is CASSPGGTQDTQYF. The DNA of the CDR3 is TGTGCCAGCTCACCAGGGGGGACCCAAGACACCCAGTACTTC.

This chain connects TRBV6-5 to TRBJ2-7; 12 bases match TRBD2. From germline, CDR1 is MNHEY and CDR2 SVGAGI. V lost 5 bases, J lost 2 bases, and 1 base stayed unmatched. The CDR3 totals 14 residues. CDR3 amino acids: CASSRTSGTYEQYF. The CDR3, as DNA: TGTGCCAGCAGTCGGACTAGCGGGACCTACGAGCAGTACTTC.

V gene TRBV7-8 combines with J gene TRBJ2-5; 12 nucleotides line up with TRBD2. Looked up from germline, CDR1 is SGHVS and CDR2 is FQNEAQ. The CDR3 is 19 amino acids. The V segment lost 3 bases and the J segment 3 bases; nucleotides outside the gene matches: 14. The CDR3 DNA reads TGTGCCAGCAGCTTTAATCCCCTAGCGGGGGGGCCGAACGAAGAGACCCAGTACTTC. It is translated as CASSFNPLAGGPNEETQYF.

The sample holds many counts of this clonotype. This chain uses TRBV6-5 with TRBJ1-2, with D maybe TRBD1 (5 bases). Germline V gene sequence: CDR1 MNHEY, CDR2 SVGAGI. Trimming left V 8 bases short and J 4 bases short, with 17 bases between. There are 14 residues in the CDR3. The CDR3 DNA is TGTGCCAGCTCCCGCGGGCAGGGACTCTATGGCTACACCTTC. Translating gives CASSRGQGLYGYTF.

The chain employs TRBV5-4 and TRBJ2-1; TRBD2 agrees at 8 bases. V was pared by 3 bases and J by 6 bases, with 8 bases of the junction left unmatched. The germline V gene has CDR1 SGHNT and CDR2 YYREEE (reference sequence). CDR3 size: 15 residues. CDR3 amino acids: CASSSQNSGGNEQFF. The DNA of the CDR3 is TGTGCCAGCAGCTCCCAGAACAGCGGGGGCAATGAGCAGTTCTTC.

This clonotype was seen a few times. The chain combines TRBV20-1 with TRBJ2-2; D not certain. The V gene's germline CDR1 is DFQATT and CDR2 SNEGSKA (reference sequence). V lost 1 base, J lost 8 bases, and 17 bases lay in between. The CDR3 contains 15 residues. CDR3 residues: CSARGTAQPQGELFF. The DNA of the CDR3 is TGCAGTGCTAGAGGGACGGCCCAGCCCCAAGGGGAGCTGTTTTTT.

This clonotype turned up a few times. This rearrangement joins TRBV28 to TRBJ2-7; the match to TRBD1 covers 7 bases. The V gene's germline CDR1 is MDHEN and CDR2 SYDVKM. There are 13 residues in the CDR3. The ends lost 8 bases at V and 5 bases at J; junction bases unmatched: 9. In DNA, the CDR3 is TGTGCCAGCCGCCTCACAGGGGCTCACGAGCAGTACTTC. Its protein is CASRLTGAHEQYF.

This clonotype has only a few counts. This chain links TRBV29-1 with TRBJ2-3; a weak D match, TRBD2 (6 bases). The CDR3 has 18 amino acids. CDR1 and CDR2 (germline): SQVTM, ANQGSEA. The V and J ends lost 5 bases and 4 bases respectively, with 28 bases between them. For the CDR3, the DNA is TGCAGCGTTCAGTCGGGACTTTCACTCTCCACGATCTCAGATACGCAGTATTTT. This gives the protein CSVQSGLSLSTISDTQYF.

In its sample, this clonotype was seen many times. The V call is TRBV7-2, the J call TRBJ2-3, with D hard to call. Germline V CDR1 and CDR2: SGHTA, FQGNSA. The CDR3 is made up of 17 amino acids. Deletions cut 4 bases from V and 4 bases from J, with 21 bases between. The CDR3 DNA reads TGTGCCAGCAGCTCGCGCGGTCAGGAACGGAAAGCAGATACGCAGTATTTT. Translation gives CASSSRGQERKADTQYF.

This clonotype was recorded a few times. This chain links TRBV5-1 with TRBJ2-2; D is perhaps TRBD2 (5 bases). The CDR3 spans 11 residues. Germline CDR1 is SGHRS and CDR2 is YFSETQ. V lost 6 bases and J lost 8, with 8 bases in between. CDR3 protein: CASTLAGELFF. CDR3 in DNA: TGCGCCAGCACGTTAGCGGGGGAGCTGTTTTTT.